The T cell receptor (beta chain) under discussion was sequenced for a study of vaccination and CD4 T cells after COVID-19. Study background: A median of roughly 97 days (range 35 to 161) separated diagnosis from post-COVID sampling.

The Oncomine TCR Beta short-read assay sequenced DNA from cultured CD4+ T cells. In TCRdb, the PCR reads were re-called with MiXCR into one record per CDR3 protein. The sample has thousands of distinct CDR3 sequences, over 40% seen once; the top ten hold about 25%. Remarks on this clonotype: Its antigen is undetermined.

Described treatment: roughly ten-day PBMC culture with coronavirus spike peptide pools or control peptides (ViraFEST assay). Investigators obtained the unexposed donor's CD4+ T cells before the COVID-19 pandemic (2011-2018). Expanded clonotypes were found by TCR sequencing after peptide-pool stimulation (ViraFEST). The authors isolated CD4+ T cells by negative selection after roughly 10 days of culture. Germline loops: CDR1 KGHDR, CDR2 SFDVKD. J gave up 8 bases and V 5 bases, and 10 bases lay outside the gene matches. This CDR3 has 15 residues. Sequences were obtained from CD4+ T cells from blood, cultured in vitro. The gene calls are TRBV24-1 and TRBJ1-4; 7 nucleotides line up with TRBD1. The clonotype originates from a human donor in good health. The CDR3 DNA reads TGTGCCACCAGTGGGGCGAAGGGGGCAAACGAAAAACTGTTTTTT. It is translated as CATSGAKGANEKLFF.